This TCR beta chain stems from a study of Graves' ophthalmopathy and Graves' hyperthyroidism. This CDR3 comprises 15 residues. Trimming took off 6 bases at V and 3 bases at J, with 15 bases between the two ends. RNA served as the template for amplifying TCR beta CDR3 regions. Second-round multiplex PCR followed a first-round RT-PCR using HTBI primers. Via MiXCR, TCRdb re-called the multiplex PCR reads, giving one row per CDR3 protein. The sample gives 650,000 to 800,000 distinct CDR3 sequences, over 40% of which show up once; around 3% is in the top ten. Exclusion applied to patients with other autoimmune diseases, uncontrolled infections, pregnancy or lactation.

The chain combines TRBV12-3 or TRBV12-4 with TRBJ1-5; D not certain. Sequencing was done on a sample of peripheral blood. This clonotype was obtained from an adult man with Graves' ophthalmopathy. The CDR3 protein is CASSPTAELNQPQHF. The CDR3 DNA sequence: TGTGCCAGCAGCCCGACGGCAGAGCTCAATCAGCCCCAGCATTTT.